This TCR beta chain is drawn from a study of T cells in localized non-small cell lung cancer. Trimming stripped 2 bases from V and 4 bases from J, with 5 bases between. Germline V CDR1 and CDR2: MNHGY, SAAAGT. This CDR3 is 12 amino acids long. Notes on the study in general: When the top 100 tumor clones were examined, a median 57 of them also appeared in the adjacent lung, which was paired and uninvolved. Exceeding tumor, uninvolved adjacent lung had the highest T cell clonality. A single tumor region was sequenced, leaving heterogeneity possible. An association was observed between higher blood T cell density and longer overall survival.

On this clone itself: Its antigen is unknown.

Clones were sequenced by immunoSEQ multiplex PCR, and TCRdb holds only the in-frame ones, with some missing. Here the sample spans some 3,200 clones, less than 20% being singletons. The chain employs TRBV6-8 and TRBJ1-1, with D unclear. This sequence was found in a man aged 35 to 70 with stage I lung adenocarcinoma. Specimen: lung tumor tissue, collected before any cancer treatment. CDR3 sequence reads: CASSYVGTEAFF. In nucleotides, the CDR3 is TGTGCCAGCAGTTACGTAGGCACTGAAGCTTTCTTT.